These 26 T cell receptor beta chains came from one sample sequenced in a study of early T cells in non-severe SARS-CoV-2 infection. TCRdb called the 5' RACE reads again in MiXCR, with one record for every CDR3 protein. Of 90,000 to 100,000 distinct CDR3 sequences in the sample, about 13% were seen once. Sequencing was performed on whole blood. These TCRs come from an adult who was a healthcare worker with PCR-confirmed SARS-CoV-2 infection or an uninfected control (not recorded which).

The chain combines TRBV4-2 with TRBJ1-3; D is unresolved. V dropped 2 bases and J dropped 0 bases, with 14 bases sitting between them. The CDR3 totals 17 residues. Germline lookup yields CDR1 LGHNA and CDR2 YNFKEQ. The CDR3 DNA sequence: TGTGCCAGCAGCCAACCACGGCTAGCATACTCTGGAAACACCATATATTTT. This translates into CASSQPRLAYSGNTIYF.

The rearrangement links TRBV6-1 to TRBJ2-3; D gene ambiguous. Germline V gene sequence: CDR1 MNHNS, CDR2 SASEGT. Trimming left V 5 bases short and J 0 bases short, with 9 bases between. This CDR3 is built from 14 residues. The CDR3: CASSTLHSTDTQYF. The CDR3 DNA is TGTGCCAGCAGTACTCTACATAGCACAGATACGCAGTATTTT.

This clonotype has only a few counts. The DNA for the CDR3 is TGTGCCAGCAGCTTGTCCGGGAGCCAAGAGACCCAGTACTTC. Amino acid sequence: CASSLSGSQETQYF. J is TRBJ2-5 and V is TRBV7-9, with D possibly TRBD2 on 6 matching bases. Deletions cut 3 bases from V and 1 base from J, with 9 bases between. This CDR3 spans 14 amino acids. CDR1 and CDR2 (germline): SEHNR, FQNEAQ (reference sequence).

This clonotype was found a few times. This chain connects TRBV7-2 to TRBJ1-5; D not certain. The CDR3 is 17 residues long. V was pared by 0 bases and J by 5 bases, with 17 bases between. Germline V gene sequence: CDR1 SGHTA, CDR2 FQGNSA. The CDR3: CASSLARTGIGYQPQHF. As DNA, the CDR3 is TGTGCCAGCAGCTTAGCGCGCACCGGGATAGGGTATCAGCCCCAGCATTTT. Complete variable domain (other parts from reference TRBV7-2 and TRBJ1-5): GAGVSQSPSNKVTEKGKDVELRCDPISGHTALYWYRQSLGQGLEFLIYFQGNSAPDKSGLPSDRFSAERTGGSVSTLTIQRTQQEDSAVYLCASSLARTGIGYQPQHFGDGTRLSIL.

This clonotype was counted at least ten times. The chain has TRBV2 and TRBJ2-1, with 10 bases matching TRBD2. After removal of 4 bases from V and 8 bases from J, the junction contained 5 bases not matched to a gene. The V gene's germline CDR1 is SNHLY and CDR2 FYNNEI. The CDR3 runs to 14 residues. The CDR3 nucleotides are TGTGCCAGCAGTGTGAGCGGGGGGGCGCATGAGCAGTTCTTC. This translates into CASSVSGGAHEQFF.

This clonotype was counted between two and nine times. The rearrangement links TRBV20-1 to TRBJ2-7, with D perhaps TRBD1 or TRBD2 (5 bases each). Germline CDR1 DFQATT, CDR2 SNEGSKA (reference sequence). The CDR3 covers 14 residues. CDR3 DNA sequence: TGCGGGGGAGCCCTCGGCGGGCGGACCTACGAGCAGTACTTC. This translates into CGGALGGRTYEQYF.

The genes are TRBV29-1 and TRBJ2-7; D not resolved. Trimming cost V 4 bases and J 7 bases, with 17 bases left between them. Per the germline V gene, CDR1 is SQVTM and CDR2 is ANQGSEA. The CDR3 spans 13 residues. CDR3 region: CSVAAPLSMEQYF. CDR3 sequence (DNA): TGCAGCGTTGCGGCACCCCTGTCAATGGAGCAGTACTTC.

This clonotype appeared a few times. The CDR3 coding sequence is TGCAGTGCTAGGAGCCTAGCGGTTGAGCAGTTCTTC. It translates to CSARSLAVEQFF. This chain uses TRBV20-1 with TRBJ2-1; 7 nucleotides line up with TRBD2. This CDR3 region has 12 residues. In germline, CDR1 is DFQATT, CDR2 SNEGSKA (reference sequence). The junction had 5 bases not matched to a gene; V was cut back by 3 bases and J by 9 bases.

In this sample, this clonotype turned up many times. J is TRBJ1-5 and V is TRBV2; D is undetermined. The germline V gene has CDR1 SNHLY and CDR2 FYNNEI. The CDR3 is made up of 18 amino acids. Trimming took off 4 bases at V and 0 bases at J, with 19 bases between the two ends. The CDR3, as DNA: TGTGCCAGCAGTGTTAACGTCGGCGTGGGTTATAGCAATCAGCCCCAGCATTTT. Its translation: CASSVNVGVGYSNQPQHF.

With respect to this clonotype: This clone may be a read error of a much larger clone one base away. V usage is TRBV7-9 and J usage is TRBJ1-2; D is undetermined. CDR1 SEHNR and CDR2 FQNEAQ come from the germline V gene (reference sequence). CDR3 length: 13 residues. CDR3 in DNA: TGTGTCAGCGAGGACGGGGATAACTATGGCTACACCTTC. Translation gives CVSEDGDNYGYTF. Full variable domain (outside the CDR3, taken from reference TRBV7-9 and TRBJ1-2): DTGVSQNPRHKITKRGQNVTFRCDPISEHNRLYWYRQTLGQGPEFLTYFQNEAQLEKSRLLSDRFSAERPKGSFSTLEIQRTEQGDSAMYLCVSEDGDNYGYTFGSGTRLTVV.

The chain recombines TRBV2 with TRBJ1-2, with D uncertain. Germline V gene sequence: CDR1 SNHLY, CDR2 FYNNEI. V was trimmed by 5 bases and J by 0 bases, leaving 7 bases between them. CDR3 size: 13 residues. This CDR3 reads CASSPETNYGYTF. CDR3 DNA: TGTGCCAGCAGTCCGGAAACTAACTATGGCTACACCTTC.

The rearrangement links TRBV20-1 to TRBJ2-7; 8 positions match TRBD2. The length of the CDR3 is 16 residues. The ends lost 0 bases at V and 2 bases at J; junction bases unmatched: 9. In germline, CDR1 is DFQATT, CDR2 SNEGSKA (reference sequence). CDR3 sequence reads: CSARDTGGIFAYEQYF. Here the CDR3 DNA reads TGCAGTGCTAGAGATACGGGGGGGATTTTTGCCTACGAGCAGTACTTC.

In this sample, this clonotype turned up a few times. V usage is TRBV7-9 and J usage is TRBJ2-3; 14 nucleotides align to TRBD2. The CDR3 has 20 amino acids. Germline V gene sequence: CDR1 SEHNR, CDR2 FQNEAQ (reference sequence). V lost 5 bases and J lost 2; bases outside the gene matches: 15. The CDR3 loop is CASSLSGLAGGLKITDTQYF. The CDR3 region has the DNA TGTGCCAGCAGCCTTAGTGGACTAGCGGGGGGCCTAAAGATCACAGATACGCAGTATTTT.

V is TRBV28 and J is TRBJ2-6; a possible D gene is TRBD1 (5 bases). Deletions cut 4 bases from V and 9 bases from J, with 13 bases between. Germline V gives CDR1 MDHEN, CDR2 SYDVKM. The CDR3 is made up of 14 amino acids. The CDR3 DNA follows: TGTGCCAGCAGTTCATCGGACAAGGACAACGTCCTGACTTTC. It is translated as CASSSSDKDNVLTF.

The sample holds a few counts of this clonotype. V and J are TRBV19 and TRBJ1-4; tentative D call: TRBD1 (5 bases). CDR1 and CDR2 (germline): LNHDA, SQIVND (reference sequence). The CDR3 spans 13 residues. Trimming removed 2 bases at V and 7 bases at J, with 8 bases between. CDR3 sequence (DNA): TGTGCCAGTAGTATAATGGGACTTGAAAAACTGTTTTTT. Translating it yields CASSIMGLEKLFF.

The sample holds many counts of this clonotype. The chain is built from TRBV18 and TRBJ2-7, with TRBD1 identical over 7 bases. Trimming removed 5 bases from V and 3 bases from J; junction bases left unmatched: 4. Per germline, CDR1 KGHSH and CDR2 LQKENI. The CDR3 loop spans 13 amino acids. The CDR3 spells CASSRDSRYEQYF. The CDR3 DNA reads TGTGCCAGCTCAAGGGACAGCCGCTACGAGCAGTACTTC. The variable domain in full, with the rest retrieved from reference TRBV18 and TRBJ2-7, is NAGVMQNPRHLVRRRGQEARLRCSPMKGHSHVYWYRQLPEEGLKFMVYLQKENIIDESGMPKERFSAEFPKEGPSILRIQQVVRGDSAAYFCASSRDSRYEQYFGPGTRLTVT.

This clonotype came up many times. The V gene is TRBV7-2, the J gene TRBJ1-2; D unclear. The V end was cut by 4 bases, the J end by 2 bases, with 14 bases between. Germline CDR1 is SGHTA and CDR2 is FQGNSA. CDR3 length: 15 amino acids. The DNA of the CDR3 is TGTGCCAGCAGCTCATTTATCATAGGGAACTATGGCTACACCTTC. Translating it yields CASSSFIIGNYGYTF.

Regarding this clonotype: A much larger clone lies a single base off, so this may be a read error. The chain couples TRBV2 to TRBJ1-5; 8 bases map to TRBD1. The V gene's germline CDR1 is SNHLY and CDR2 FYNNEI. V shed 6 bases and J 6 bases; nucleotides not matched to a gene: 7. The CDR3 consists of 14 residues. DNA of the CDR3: TGTGCCAGCAGGTCTATCCAGGGGGCTCAGCCCCAGCATTTT. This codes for CASRSIQGAQPQHF.

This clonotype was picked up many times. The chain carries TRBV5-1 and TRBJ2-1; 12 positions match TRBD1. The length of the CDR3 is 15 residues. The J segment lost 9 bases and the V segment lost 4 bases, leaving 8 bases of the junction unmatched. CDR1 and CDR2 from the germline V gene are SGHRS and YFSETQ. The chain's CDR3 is CASSPSGQGAVEQFF. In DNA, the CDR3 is TGCGCCAGCAGCCCCTCGGGACAGGGGGCGGTTGAGCAGTTCTTC.

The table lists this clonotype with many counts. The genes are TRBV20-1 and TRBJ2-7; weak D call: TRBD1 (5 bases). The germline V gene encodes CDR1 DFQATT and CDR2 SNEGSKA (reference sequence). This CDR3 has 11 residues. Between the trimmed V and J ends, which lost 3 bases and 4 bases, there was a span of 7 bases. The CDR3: CSASKGYEQYF. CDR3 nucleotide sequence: TGCAGTGCTAGTAAGGGGTACGAGCAGTACTTC.

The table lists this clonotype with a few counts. The CDR3 is CASSLRRTGAGTEAFF. CDR3 bases: TGTGCCAGCAGTCTCCGCCGGACAGGGGCAGGGACTGAAGCTTTCTTT. This chain uses TRBV28 with TRBJ1-1, with 9 bases identical to TRBD1. Germline CDR1 is MDHEN and CDR2 is SYDVKM. This CDR3 comprises 16 residues. The J segment lost 5 bases and the V segment lost 5 bases, leaving 12 bases of the junction unmatched.

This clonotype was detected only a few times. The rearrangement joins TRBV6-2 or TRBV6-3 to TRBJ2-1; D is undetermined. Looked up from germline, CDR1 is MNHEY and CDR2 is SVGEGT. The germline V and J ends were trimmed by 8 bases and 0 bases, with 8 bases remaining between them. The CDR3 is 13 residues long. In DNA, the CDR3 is TGTGCCAGCGGACGGAGCTCCTACAATGAGCAGTTCTTC. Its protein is CASGRSSYNEQFF.

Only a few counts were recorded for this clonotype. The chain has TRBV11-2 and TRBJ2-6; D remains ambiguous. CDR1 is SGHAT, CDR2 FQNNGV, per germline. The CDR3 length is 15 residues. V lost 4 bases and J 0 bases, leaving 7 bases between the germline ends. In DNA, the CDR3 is TGTGCCAGCAGCTCTATAACCTCTGGGGCCAACGTCCTGACTTTC. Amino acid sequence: CASSSITSGANVLTF.

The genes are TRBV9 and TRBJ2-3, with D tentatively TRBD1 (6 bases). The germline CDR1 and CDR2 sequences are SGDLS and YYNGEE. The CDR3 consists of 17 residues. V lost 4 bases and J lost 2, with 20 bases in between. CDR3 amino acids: CASSPEGTQGSTDTQYF. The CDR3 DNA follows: TGTGCCAGCAGCCCAGAGGGAACACAGGGATCCACAGATACGCAGTATTTT.

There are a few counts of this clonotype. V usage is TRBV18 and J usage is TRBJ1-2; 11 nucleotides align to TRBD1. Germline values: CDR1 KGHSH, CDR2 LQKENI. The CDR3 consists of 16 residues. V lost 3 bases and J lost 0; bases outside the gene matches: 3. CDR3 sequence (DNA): TGTGCCAGCTCACCTGGACAGGGGGCGCCTAACTATGGCTACACCTTC. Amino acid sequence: CASSPGQGAPNYGYTF.

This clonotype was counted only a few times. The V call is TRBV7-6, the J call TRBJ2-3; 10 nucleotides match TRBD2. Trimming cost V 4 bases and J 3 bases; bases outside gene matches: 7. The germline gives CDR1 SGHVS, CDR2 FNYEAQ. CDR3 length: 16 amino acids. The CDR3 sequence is CASSSGSSGGTDTQYF. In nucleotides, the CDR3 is TGTGCCAGCAGCTCCGGCTCTAGCGGGGGTACAGATACGCAGTATTTT.